This T cell receptor (beta chain) was obtained from a study of T cell clonality in common variable immunodeficiency. Overall study results and limits: CVID subjects had higher TCRbeta clonality than healthy controls, most marked in about a third. T cell subpopulation sequencing would be needed to explain CVID clonality. In common variable immunodeficiency, TCR beta chains reportedly carried fewer deletions and N-nucleotide insertions.

Assay: immunoSEQ multiplex PCR; the TCRdb copy retains only in-frame clones and omits some. This sample carries some 14,000 clones, none of them present only once. Aged about 8 to 64 years, CVID subjects averaged about 39 years old. The CDR3 is made up of 15 amino acids. Unmatched junction bases numbered 2, after V lost 3 bases and J lost 2 bases. Germline assignment: CDR1 MNHNS and CDR2 SASEGT. Of note for this clone: Its antigen remains unknown. The CDR3 goes on 3 residues after the read ends, and that part is filled in from the germline J gene.

V and J are TRBV6-1 and TRBJ2-5, with TRBD1 matching 11 bases. This receptor was taken from a human donor with common variable immunodeficiency. Sequences were obtained from peripheral blood mononuclear cells. The CDR3 protein is CASSDRDRGQETQYF. CDR3 DNA, as far as it was read: TGTGCCAGCAGTGATCGGGACAGGGGGCAAGAGACC.